The 31 T cell receptor beta chains given below trace back to one sample, sequenced in a study of metastatic and nonmetastatic thyroid tumors (dated by TCRdb to about 2020). Before undergoing thyroid surgery, none of the patients had been given any kind of treatment. Library construction relied on PCR. The instrument given in TCRdb is Illumina HiSeq 4000. The public reads were reanalyzed by TCRdb: fastp trimming at Q25, MiXCR alignment, in-frame beta chains only. Counted in this sample were about 20,000 clones; approximately 14% of them appeared once. Clones ranked in the top ten supply around 20% of the sample. The sample consisted of blood. These receptors all come from a female donor with papillary thyroid cancer or a benign thyroid nodule (not recorded which). Some clones in this sample may be carry-over from other donors' samples.

By frequency in the sample, this clone is medium-sized (0.01 to 0.1%). The CDR3 region is CASGTLYRSSGNTIYF. The CDR3 coding sequence is TGTGCCAGCGGAACTTTGTACAGAAGCTCTGGAAACACCATATATTTT. The chain recombines TRBV27 with TRBJ1-3; no firm D call. V lost 8 bases and J lost 0, with 17 bases in between. Germline V gives CDR1 MNHEY, CDR2 SMNVEV (reference sequence). The CDR3 totals 16 residues.

At least ten counts were recorded for this clone. The chain is built from TRBV5-4 and TRBJ1-6, with 9 bases fitting TRBD1. The CDR3 length is 14 residues. Per germline, CDR1 SGHNT and CDR2 YYREEE (reference sequence). The V segment lost 4 bases and the J segment 11 bases; nucleotides outside the gene matches: 7. The CDR3 DNA reads TGTGCCAGCAGCCCCGGGACAGGGTATACACCCCTCCACTTT. Protein product: CASSPGTGYTPLHF. Full variable domain (rest looked up from reference TRBV5-4 and TRBJ1-6): ETGVTQSPTHLIKTRGQQVTLRCSSQSGHNTVSWYQQALGQGPQFIFQYYREEENGRGNFPPRFSGLQFPNYSSELNVNALELDDSALYLCASSPGTGYTPLHFGNGTRLTVT.

There are many counts of this clone. The chain combines TRBV24-1 with TRBJ2-5, with TRBD1 matching over 11 bases. V was pared by 4 bases and J by 4 bases, with 4 bases of the junction left unmatched. The CDR3 loop spans 15 amino acids. From germline, CDR1 is KGHDR and CDR2 SFDVKD. In DNA, the CDR3 is TGTGCCACCAGTGACCCGGGACAGGGGGGAGAGACCCAGTACTTC. It encodes CATSDPGQGGETQYF.

Judged by abundance, this clone is medium-sized. The genes are TRBV28 and TRBJ1-4; D is ambiguous. The CDR3 runs to 14 residues. V was pared by 7 bases and J by 6 bases, with 15 bases between. CDR1 is MDHEN, CDR2 SYDVKM, per germline. The CDR3 DNA reads as TGTGCCAGCATATTAAGCCGGGGAGATGAAAAACTGTTTTTT. Amino acid sequence: CASILSRGDEKLFF.

This clone was seen ten or more times. V is TRBV19 and J is TRBJ1-5; tentative D call: TRBD1 (6 bases). With 2 bases removed from V and 7 bases from J, the gap between germline ends came to 12 bases. CDR3 size: 14 residues. Germline V gene lookup returns CDR1 LNHDA and CDR2 SQIVND (reference sequence). CDR3 loop: CASSISLGGQPQHF. CDR3 sequence (DNA): TGTGCCAGTAGTATATCCTTGGGGGGCCAGCCCCAGCATTTT.

This chain joins TRBV28 and TRBJ2-2, with 9 bases that match TRBD2. The J segment lost 5 bases and the V segment lost 5 bases, leaving 12 bases of the junction unmatched. Germline CDR1 MDHEN, CDR2 SYDVKM. This CDR3 has 17 amino acids. CDR3 sequence: CASSLSAIAGATGELFF. Written as DNA, the CDR3 is TGTGCCAGCAGTCTCTCGGCGATAGCGGGGGCGACCGGGGAGCTGTTTTTT.

This sequence joins TRBV6-5 and TRBJ2-7, with 12 bases aligning to TRBD2. The CDR3 is 15 residues long. The trim removed 4 bases at V and 0 bases at J, leaving 1 base unmatched. Germline assignment: CDR1 MNHEY and CDR2 SVGAGI. CDR3 bases: TGTGCCAGCAGTTTGACTAGCGGGAGCTCCTACGAGCAGTACTTC. This codes for CASSLTSGSSYEQYF.

This clone rates as medium-sized. Other DNA sequences in this sample translate to the same CDR3. This CDR3 is CASSFGQGRGYTF. For the CDR3, the DNA is TGTGCCAGCAGTTTTGGGCAGGGAAGGGGCTACACCTTC. The rearrangement joins TRBV12-3 or TRBV12-4 to TRBJ1-2; a weak D match, TRBD1 (5 bases). V lost 3 bases and J 8 bases, leaving 13 bases between the germline ends. The CDR3 is 13 amino acids.

This clone is medium-sized (0.01 to 0.1%). The chain combines TRBV19 with TRBJ2-2, with D perhaps matching TRBD1 (6 bases). Trimming pared 10 bases from V and 6 bases from J, leaving 18 bases between. There are 14 residues in the CDR3. The germline gives CDR1 LNHDA, CDR2 SQIVND (reference sequence). The CDR3 DNA follows: TGTGCCACCAGACCTTTGGGGGCCGCCGGGGAGCTGTTTTTT. The encoded protein is CATRPLGAAGELFF.

This clone was observed at least ten times. This rearrangement joins TRBV3-1 to TRBJ1-1; TRBD1 might be the D (5 bases). V lost 8 bases and J lost 5, with 9 bases in between. The germline CDR1 and CDR2 sequences are LGHDT and YNNKEL (reference sequence). The CDR3 runs 11 residues. CDR3 nucleotide sequence: TGTGCCAGCCTGGGGGGTACTGAAGCTTTCTTT. This gives the protein CASLGGTEAFF.

This clone has a count of ten or more. This chain connects TRBV6-1 to TRBJ2-5, with 8 bases fitting TRBD2. The trim removed 6 bases at V and 5 bases at J, leaving 8 bases unmatched. The CDR3 loop spans 14 amino acids. CDR1 is MNHNS and CDR2 is SASEGT in the germline V gene. This CDR3 is CASSFGLAGETQYF. The CDR3 DNA is TGTGCCAGCAGCTTTGGACTAGCAGGGGAGACCCAGTACTTC.

As concerns this clone: A single base separates this from a much larger clone, so it may be a read error. The rearrangement links TRBV28 to TRBJ2-3; possible D gene TRBD2, 5 bases. The CDR3 spans 13 residues. The germline V and J ends were trimmed by 8 bases and 6 bases, with 15 bases remaining between them. CDR1 and CDR2 from the germline V gene are MDHEN and SYDVKM. This CDR3 is CASEDSSVDTQYF. In nucleotides, the CDR3 is TGTGCCAGCGAGGACTCGAGCGTGGATACGCAGTATTTT.

This clone has a count of ten or more. The chain combines TRBV2 with TRBJ2-6, with 8 bases matching TRBD1. J gave up 1 base and V 5 bases, and 13 bases lay outside the gene matches. The germline gives CDR1 SNHLY, CDR2 FYNNEI. The CDR3 covers 19 residues. The CDR3 sequence is CASSKQGAGGPSGANVLTF. CDR3 sequence (DNA): TGTGCCAGCAGTAAGCAGGGGGCCGGGGGCCCTTCTGGGGCCAACGTCCTGACTTTC.

A few counts support this clone. A single base separates this from a much larger clone, so it may be a read error. The same CDR3 is also encoded by other DNA sequences in this sample. V gene TRBV28 combines with J gene TRBJ2-5, with D possibly matching TRBD2 (6 bases). The length of the CDR3 is 16 residues. CDR1 is MDHEN, CDR2 SYDVKM, per germline. CDR3 in DNA: TGTGCCAGTAGTTCCAGGACGGAGGGACCCCAAGAGACCCGGTACTTC. Its protein is CASSSRTEGPQETRYF.

This clone was picked up many times. The chain combines TRBV7-2 with TRBJ2-3; either TRBD1 or TRBD2 may supply D (6 bases each). Germline V gene data show CDR1 as SGHTA and CDR2 as FQGNSA. Trimming took off 2 bases at V and 4 bases at J, with 10 bases between the two ends. This CDR3 is 14 amino acids long. The CDR3 nucleotides are TGTGCCAGCAGCTTACTGGGGGGCCCAGATACGCAGTATTTT. This translates into CASSLLGGPDTQYF.

Ten or more counts support this clone. This chain joins TRBV7-6 and TRBJ2-2, with TRBD1 matching over 9 bases. CDR1 and CDR2 (germline): SGHVS, FNYEAQ. The length of the CDR3 is 16 residues. Unmatched junction bases numbered 6, after V lost 5 bases and J lost 2 bases. CDR3 nucleotides: TGTGCCAGCAGCCCCCAGGGACAGGGAAACACCGGGGAGCTGTTTTTT. This codes for CASSPQGQGNTGELFF.

This clone was recorded at least ten times. The V and J genes are TRBV9 and TRBJ2-1; no reliable D call. Trimming pared 0 bases from V and 4 bases from J, leaving 2 bases between. Looked up from germline, CDR1 is SGDLS and CDR2 is YYNGEE. The CDR3 runs 12 residues. The CDR3 DNA reads as TGTGCCAGCAGCGTAGTGTACAATGAGCAGTTCTTC. Protein product: CASSVVYNEQFF. Supplemented by reference TRBV9 and TRBJ2-1, the full variable domain reads DSGVTQTPKHLITATGQRVTLRCSPRSGDLSVYWYQQSLDQGLQFLIQYYNGEERAKGNILERFSAQQFPDLHSELNLSSLELGDSALYFCASSVVYNEQFFGPGTRLTVL.

This clone was found a few times. Relative to the germline gene, one junction end is altered; a read error may explain this. The J gene is TRBJ2-2, the V gene TRBV6-1; possibly TRBD1 or TRBD2 for D (5 bases each). Germline assignment: CDR1 MNHNS and CDR2 SASEGT. The CDR3 loop spans 17 amino acids. The CDR3 here is CASSEETDSDEHRGAVF. DNA of the CDR3: TGTGCCAGCAGTGAAGAGACCGACAGTGACGAACACCGGGGAGCTGTTTTT.

This sequence joins TRBV13 and TRBJ2-7, with 9 bases that match TRBD2. CDR1 is PRHDT, CDR2 FYEKMQ, per germline (reference sequence). After removal of 5 bases from V and 3 bases from J, the junction contained 5 bases not matched to a gene. CDR3 length: 14 residues. In nucleotides, the CDR3 is TGTGCCAGCAGCCCTAGCGGGAACAACTACGAGCAGTACTTC. It encodes CASSPSGNNYEQYF.

This clone was seen many times. The chain has TRBV20-1 and TRBJ2-3; 7 positions agree with TRBD1. Germline CDR1 is DFQATT and CDR2 is SNEGSKA (reference sequence). The CDR3 is made up of 17 amino acids. V dropped 4 bases and J dropped 2; count of bases not matched to a gene: 15. The CDR3 nucleotides read TGCAGTGCTACACAATCATTGACAGGGCCTTCCACAGATACGCAGTATTTT. Encoded protein: CSATQSLTGPSTDTQYF.

A remark on this clone: A much bigger clone sits one base away, suggesting this may be a read error. The DNA of the CDR3 is TGTGCCTGGAGTGTACAACGGACAGATACGCAGTATTTT. Translating it yields CAWSVQRTDTQYF. The rearrangement uses TRBV30 and TRBJ2-3; D uncertain. The CDR3 sequence is 13 residues long. Germline lookup yields CDR1 GTSNPN and CDR2 SVGIG (reference sequence). V gave up 0 bases and J gave up 3 bases, with 7 bases separating them.

The chain links TRBV6-1 to TRBJ1-5; D gene uncertain. This CDR3 has 15 amino acids. The germline gives CDR1 MNHNS, CDR2 SASEGT. V lost 2 bases and J lost 1, with 9 bases in between. The CDR3 nucleotides are TGTGCCAGCAGTGAATCGGCAGGCAGCAATCAGCCCCAGCATTTT. Its protein is CASSESAGSNQPQHF.

This clone counts as medium-sized. The gene calls are TRBV27 and TRBJ1-3; D ambiguous. The germline V and J ends were trimmed by 0 bases and 7 bases, with 13 bases remaining between them. Germline CDR1 MNHEY, CDR2 SMNVEV (reference sequence). The CDR3 consists of 15 residues. CDR3 residues: CASSLSGFKKNTIYF. The CDR3 coding sequence is TGTGCCAGCAGTTTATCAGGGTTTAAGAAGAACACCATATATTTT.

As concerns this clone: This could be a read error, since a much larger clone is one nucleotide away. CDR3 region: CASNPRGDEQFF. The CDR3 region has the DNA TGCGCCAGCAACCCGAGGGGTGATGAGCAGTTCTTC. V is TRBV5-1 and J is TRBJ2-1; D assignment may be TRBD1 or TRBD2 (5 bases each). Germline V lookup: CDR1 SGHRS, CDR2 YFSETQ. Trimming shortened V by 6 bases and J by 8 bases, and 12 bases separated the two germline ends. CDR3 length equals 12 residues.

This clone was detected many times. CDR3 DNA sequence: TGTGCCAGCAGCCCCGGACGAGCGAACACTGAAGCTTTCTTT. It translates to CASSPGRANTEAFF. The V gene is TRBV7-9, the J gene TRBJ1-1; no firm D call. From germline, CDR1 is SEHNR and CDR2 FQNEAQ (reference sequence). CDR3 size: 14 residues. The ends were cut back, 5 bases at V and 1 base at J, with 11 bases in the middle.

This clone appeared many times. This chain links TRBV15 with TRBJ2-7, with TRBD2 matching over 8 bases. CDR3 length: 17 residues. The ends lost 1 base at V and 5 bases at J; junction bases unmatched: 13. The germline V gene encodes CDR1 LNHNV and CDR2 YYDKDF (reference sequence). For the CDR3, the DNA is TGTGCCACCAGCAGAGGAGCCGGACTAGCTGATCGGGACGAGCAGTACTTC. Its translation: CATSRGAGLADRDEQYF.

By frequency in the sample, this clone is medium-sized. The CDR3 sequence: CASSLPQPSGRTGELFF. The CDR3 DNA reads TGTGCCAGCAGTTTACCCCAACCTAGCGGGAGGACCGGGGAGCTGTTTTTT. The chain recombines TRBV28 with TRBJ2-2, with 11 bases identical to TRBD2. With 2 bases clipped from V and 5 bases from J, the junction kept 7 bases outside the gene matches. The CDR3 loop spans 17 amino acids. Germline V gene sequence: CDR1 MDHEN, CDR2 SYDVKM.

The genes are TRBV7-8 and TRBJ2-7; D remains unclear. The CDR3 consists of 17 residues. The V and J ends lost 5 bases and 0 bases respectively, with 20 bases between them. CDR1 is SGHVS, CDR2 FQNEAQ, per germline. The CDR3 nucleotides are TGTGCCAGCAGCGCCCCTCTACGGCGGCGCCCCTCCTACGAGCAGTACTTC. It is translated as CASSAPLRRRPSYEQYF.

This clone was seen at least ten times. The chain couples TRBV7-7 to TRBJ2-3; D not certain. This CDR3 has 14 amino acids. Germline lookup yields CDR1 SSHAT and CDR2 FNYEAQ (reference sequence). Trimming removed 2 bases from V and 5 bases from J, with 11 bases in between. The CDR3 DNA reads as TGTGCCAGCAGCTTATCTCCGGGTGTAGATACGCAGTATTTT. This gives the protein CASSLSPGVDTQYF.

With respect to this clone: The conserved closing phenylalanine or tryptophan is absent in this CDR3, likely reflecting a read error. The chain uses TRBV11-2 and TRBJ2-3; 9 nucleotides match TRBD2. Germline V gene lookup returns CDR1 SGHAT and CDR2 FQNNGV. CDR3 size: 18 residues. With V trimmed by 5 bases and J by 2 bases, 14 bases remained unmatched. The CDR3 DNA follows: TGTGCCAGCAGCGCAAAGGGCTATAGCGGGAGCCCCACAGATACGCAGTATCTT. Its protein product is CASSAKGYSGSPTDTQYL.

This clone was picked up many times. The V gene is TRBV27, the J gene TRBJ2-5; 11 nucleotides align to TRBD2. The CDR3 covers 15 residues. CDR1 is MNHEY and CDR2 is SMNVEV in the germline V gene (reference sequence). The V segment lost 6 bases and the J segment 2 bases; nucleotides outside the gene matches: 5. CDR3 DNA sequence: TGTGCCAGCAGACGCCGACTAGCGGGACAAGAGACCCAGTACTTC. It is translated as CASRRRLAGQETQYF.